The 27 T cell receptor beta chains reported below all come from one sample, sequenced in a study of tumor-infiltrating lymphocytes in primary liver carcinoma. Co-extraction of both nucleic acids (RNA and DNA) used about 18-34 mg of unsorted bulk tissue. Synthesis of TCR beta cDNA was carried out from approximately 0.55 ug total RNA with a constant-region primer. The TCR beta library was amplified through three nested multiplex PCR rounds in a modified ARM-PCR procedure. Running roughly 10 cycles apiece, the first two PCR rounds relied on TRBV1-TRBV30 forward primers together with a C-beta reverse primer. TCRdb analysed the multiplex PCR reads with MiXCR anew, one entry per CDR3 protein. The profile shows some 95,000 distinct CDR3 sequences, about 70% of them singletons. Sequenced sample: tumor-adjacent normal liver tissue. The source is a man in his forties with primary liver carcinoma and hepatitis B virus infection.

A note on this clonotype: Since no conserved phenylalanine or tryptophan closes the CDR3, a read error is the likely cause. The chain employs TRBV4-1 and TRBJ2-1; the D gene is possibly TRBD2 (5 bases). The CDR3 runs 13 residues. Germline V CDR1 and CDR2: MGHRA, YSYEKL. For the CDR3, the DNA is TGCTCCAGCAGCCAAGAAGGAGGCAATGAGCAGTTCTCC. The encoded protein is CSSSQEGGNEQFS.

Regarding this clonotype: One end of the junction fails to match germline, which may point to a read error. The rearrangement uses TRBV11-2 and TRBJ2-5, with 9 bases lining up with TRBD2. The CDR3 runs to 17 residues. Per the germline V gene, CDR1 is SGHAT and CDR2 is FQNNGV. The CDR3 loop reads CASSIGLAGSLGETQYF. The CDR3 region has the DNA TGTGCGAGCAGCATAGGCCTAGCGGGAAGTTTAGGAGAGACCCAGTACTTC.

Concerning this clonotype: A read error may explain this, as a much larger clone is one base away. CDR3 protein: CASSTIWIGSEQYF. The DNA for the CDR3 is TGTGCCAGCAGTACGATTTGGATCGGGTCCGAGCAGTACTTC. The V gene is TRBV28, the J gene TRBJ2-7, with D uncertain. Germline V gene lookup returns CDR1 MDHEN and CDR2 SYDVKM. The ends were cut back, 5 bases at V and 6 bases at J, with 17 bases in the middle. The CDR3 totals 14 residues.

A note on this clonotype: A read error may account for a junction end that differs from germline. J is TRBJ2-5 and V is TRBV11-1, with D possibly being TRBD1 (6 bases). The CDR3 totals 15 residues. CDR1 and CDR2 from the germline V gene are SGHAT and FQDESV (reference sequence). CDR3 in DNA: TGTGCGAGCAGCACACAGTTGACAGGACGGGAGACCCAGTACTTC. It yields the protein CASSTQLTGRETQYF.

On this clonotype: At one boundary the junction diverges from the germline segment, which might be a read error. The J gene is TRBJ2-5, the V gene TRBV11-1; D might be TRBD2 (5 bases). From germline, CDR1 is SGHAT and CDR2 FQDESV (reference sequence). The CDR3 is 19 amino acids. CDR3 bases: TGTGCCGGCAGCCCGCCCCCAGAGGTCGGGAAGGACTTCCAAGAGACCCAGTACTTC. Its protein product is CAGSPPPEVGKDFQETQYF.

Note on this clonotype: A single base separates this from a much larger clone, so it may be a read error. The rearrangement uses TRBV10-3 and TRBJ2-2; 7 bases are shared with TRBD2. The J segment lost 4 bases and the V segment lost 7 bases, leaving 9 bases of the junction unmatched. The CDR3 sequence is 15 residues long. Germline CDR1 and CDR2: ENHRY and SYGVKD. CDR3 coding DNA: TGTGCCATCATTGATAAGCGGGATTCCACCGGGGAGCTGTTTTTT. Amino acid sequence: CAIIDKRDSTGELFF.

As to this clonotype: This is likely a read error, given that the CDR3 carries no conserved phenylalanine or tryptophan at its end. The DNA is omitted, as the CDR3 cannot be located on it reliably, and the CDR3 follows TCRdb's listing. The chain has TRBV11-2 and TRBJ1-1. From germline, CDR1 is SGHAT and CDR2 FQNNGV. The CDR3 length equals 14 residues, ends included. CDR3 amino acids: CASSLEYGVIEVFL.

About this clonotype: A much larger clone lies one base from this, so it may be a read error. V and J are TRBV28 and TRBJ2-7, with D uncertain. Germline-derived CDR1 and CDR2 are MDHEN and SYDVKM. The CDR3 loop spans 11 amino acids. Trimming removed 8 bases at V and 4 bases at J, with 9 bases between. The CDR3 nucleotides are TGTGCCAGCCGCCGTACTTACGAGCAGTACTTC. Translation: CASRRTYEQYF.

Worth noting for this clonotype: Since the CDR3 does not end with the conserved phenylalanine or tryptophan, this likely comes from a read error. The J gene is TRBJ2-2, the V gene TRBV5-1; no definite D call. The V end was cut by 1 base, the J end by 0 bases, with 7 bases between. Germline V CDR1 and CDR2: SGHRS, YFSETQ. The CDR3 runs to 15 residues. The CDR3, as DNA: TGCGCCAGCAGCTTGATATCCTCGAACACCGGGGAGCTGTTTTAT. Translating gives CASSLISSNTGELFY.

This clonotype was seen once. Germline is not matched at one junction end, which may reflect a read error. The V and J genes are TRBV7-8 and TRBJ1-1, with D perhaps TRBD1 (6 bases). This CDR3 is built from 15 residues. CDR1 is SGHVS, CDR2 FQNEAQ, per germline. CDR3 coding DNA: TGTGCCAGCAGTCAAGGGGGGGGGAGGGGCACTGAAGCTCTCTTT. Protein: CASSQGGGRGTEALF.

To note about this clonotype: Without the conserved terminal phenylalanine or tryptophan, this CDR3 likely stems from a read error. This rearrangement joins TRBV7-9 to TRBJ2-3; D possibly matches TRBD1 or TRBD2 (5 bases each). The germline V gene has CDR1 SEHNR and CDR2 FQNEAQ (reference sequence). CDR3 length: 12 amino acids. Between the trimmed V and J ends, which lost 9 bases and 0 bases, there was a span of 7 bases. Here the CDR3 reads CASEGSTDTQYV. In DNA form, the CDR3 reads TGTGCCAGTGAGGGGAGCACAGATACGCAGTATGTT.

The chain links TRBV12-5 to TRBJ2-1; D tentatively fits TRBD1 or TRBD2 (5 bases each). V lost 3 bases, J lost 9 bases, and 15 bases lay in between. The CDR3 is made up of 14 amino acids. From germline, CDR1 is LGHNT and CDR2 FRNRAP. CDR3 sequence (DNA): TGTGCTAGTGGTTTCGATACTAGGGGAAGTGAGCAGTTCTTC. Protein product: CASGFDTRGSEQFF.

Notes on this clonotype: A junction end diverges from the germline sequence, so it may reflect a read error. This chain links TRBV11-2 with TRBJ2-7; D not certain. Germline V gene lookup returns CDR1 SGHAT and CDR2 FQNNGV. This CDR3 contains 12 residues. The CDR3 DNA follows: TGTGCCAGCAGGTTAGATCGAGAGAATCAGTACTTC. Translating it yields CASRLDRENQYF.

At least ten counts were recorded for this clonotype. The chain is built from TRBV5-5 and TRBJ2-3; 9 bases are shared with TRBD2. CDR3 length: 17 residues. Germline V gives CDR1 SGHKS, CDR2 YYEKEE (reference sequence). With V trimmed by 0 bases and J by 2 bases, 7 bases remained unmatched. The CDR3 coding sequence is TGTGCCAGCAGCTTGGCGGGGCTAGCGGGAAACACAGATACGCAGTATTTT. Its protein product is CASSLAGLAGNTDTQYF.

This clonotype was seen only a few times. Just one base apart from a much larger clone, this may be a read error. The rearrangement joins TRBV30 to TRBJ2-1; D not resolved. The germline V gene has CDR1 GTSNPN and CDR2 SVGIG (reference sequence). Trimming removed 0 bases from V and 2 bases from J, with 14 bases in between. The CDR3 covers 16 residues. The CDR3 sequence is CAWSVHPLPAYNEQFF. DNA of the CDR3: TGTGCCTGGAGTGTGCATCCCCTTCCCGCCTACAATGAGCAGTTCTTC.

A remark on this clonotype: Possible read error: a much larger clone is one base away. As the CDR3 is not closed by the conserved phenylalanine or tryptophan, this likely results from a read error. The genes are TRBV6-5 and TRBJ2-2; no firm D call. Germline lookup yields CDR1 MNHEY and CDR2 SVGAGI. CDR3 size: 13 residues. V gave up 6 bases and J gave up 3 bases, with 8 bases separating them. The CDR3 region has the DNA TGTGCCAGCAGAGATCTTTACACCGGGGAGCTGTTTGTT. It yields the protein CASRDLYTGELFV.

The rearrangement joins TRBV28 to TRBJ2-7; 8 bases are a match to TRBD1. V lost 6 bases, J lost 2 bases, and 12 bases stayed unmatched. CDR1 MDHEN and CDR2 SYDVKM come from the germline V gene. The CDR3 is made up of 16 amino acids. The CDR3 DNA is TGTGCCAGCAGCTCCGCCGGGGACAGGAGGCCCTACGAGCAGTACTTC. Translating gives CASSSAGDRRPYEQYF.

This clonotype came up many times. The J gene is TRBJ2-1, the V gene TRBV14; 10 nucleotides align to TRBD1. Germline V CDR1 and CDR2: SGHDN, FVKESK. J gave up 13 bases and V 5 bases, and 5 bases lay outside the gene matches. The CDR3 has 12 amino acids. The CDR3 sequence: CASSYGQGGQFF. In DNA, the CDR3 is TGTGCCAGCAGCTATGGACAGGGGGGACAGTTCTTC.

The rearrangement joins TRBV19 to TRBJ2-1; D perhaps matches TRBD1 (6 bases). The CDR3 is 11 amino acids. Trimming stripped 8 bases from V and 7 bases from J, with 9 bases between. Per the germline V gene, CDR1 is LNHDA and CDR2 is SQIVND (reference sequence). CDR3 bases: TGTGCCAGTTCAGGGGTAAATGAGCAGTTCTTC. Translation gives CASSGVNEQFF. The full variable domain, with the rest looked up from reference TRBV19 and TRBJ2-1, is DGGITQSPKYLFRKEGQNVTLSCEQNLNHDAMYWYRQDPGQGLRLIYYSQIVNDFQKGDIAEGYSVSREKKESFPLTVTSAQKNPTAFYLCASSGVNEQFFGPGTRLTVL.

The CDR3 nucleotides read TGCAGTGCTAGATCTGGATATGGCACTGAAGCTTTCTTT. This translates into CSARSGYGTEAFF. The rearrangement links TRBV20-1 to TRBJ1-1, with unresolved D. The CDR3 length is 13 residues. Trimming removed 2 bases at V and 4 bases at J, with 11 bases between. Germline CDR1 DFQATT, CDR2 SNEGSKA (reference sequence).

For this clonotype: The junction departs from the called germline gene at one end, perhaps through a read error. The chain carries TRBV10-2 and TRBJ2-7, with 11 bases identical to TRBD2. The CDR3 spans 14 residues. From germline, CDR1 is WSHSY and CDR2 SAAADI. CDR3 in DNA: TGCGCCAGCACTAAACTAGCGGGAGAAACCAAGCAGTATTTC. Its translation is CASTKLAGETKQYF.

The rearrangement uses TRBV20-1 and TRBJ2-3, with D unresolved. Trimming pared 3 bases from V and 3 bases from J, leaving 10 bases between. The CDR3 sequence is 13 residues long. Germline V lookup: CDR1 DFQATT, CDR2 SNEGSKA (reference sequence). CDR3 DNA sequence: TGCAGTGCTAGCATGGCTAGGACAGATACGCAGTATTTT. Protein: CSASMARTDTQYF.

The chain employs TRBV11-2 and TRBJ2-7; 9 positions agree with TRBD2. The trim removed 5 bases at V and 7 bases at J, leaving 9 bases unmatched. The CDR3 totals 14 residues. CDR1 and CDR2 from the germline V gene are SGHAT and FQNNGV. The CDR3 loop reads CASSTASGDYEQYF. The CDR3 DNA sequence: TGTGCCAGCAGCACCGCTAGCGGGGACTATGAGCAGTACTTC.

Concerning this clonotype itself: The junction and the germline gene differ at one end; a read error may be behind it. V usage is TRBV12-3 or TRBV12-4 and J usage is TRBJ1-1, with D maybe TRBD1 (6 bases). The CDR3 has 16 residues. CDR3 loop: CASSSSFGRGHTEAFF. As DNA, the CDR3 is TGTGCCAGCAGTTCCTCCTTTGGACGGGGACACACTGAGGCTTTCTTT.

Regarding this clonotype: The junction departs from germline at one end; a sequencing error may be responsible. The chain carries TRBV29-1 and TRBJ1-2; TRBD1 aligns across 10 bases. Per the germline V gene, CDR1 is SQVTM and CDR2 is ANQGSEA. This CDR3 is 15 amino acids long. DNA for the CDR3: TGCAGCGCCGGGGACAGGGGAGACCTGCACTATGGCTACACGTTC. This translates into CSAGDRGDLHYGYTF.

Only a few counts were recorded for this clonotype. It may be a read error: a sequence one base away is much more abundant. The rearrangement uses TRBV5-5 and TRBJ2-5; 10 positions match TRBD1. This CDR3 contains 13 residues. The V segment lost 5 bases and the J segment 5 bases; nucleotides outside the gene matches: 3. The germline CDR1 and CDR2 sequences are SGHKS and YYEKEE (reference sequence). CDR3 nucleotides: TGTGCCAGCAGGGGACAGGGGCATGAGACCCAGTACTTC. Translated: CASRGQGHETQYF.

The sample holds many counts of this clonotype. The chain combines TRBV6-6 with TRBJ1-5; TRBD1 is a possible D gene (5 bases). The length of the CDR3 is 15 residues. From germline, CDR1 is MNHNY and CDR2 SVGAGI (reference sequence). The germline V and J ends were trimmed by 6 bases and 6 bases, with 18 bases remaining between them. The CDR3 DNA sequence: TGTGCCAGCAGCCTCTCTGGATGGGGGGGTCAGCCCCAGCATTTT. It encodes CASSLSGWGGQPQHF.